Listed here are 8 T cell receptor beta chains from one sample, sequenced in a study of T cells in Graves' hyperthyroidism and ophthalmopathy. It was RNA transcripts that yielded the amplified TCR beta CDR3 regions. The TCR CDR3 first-round RT-PCR relied on the HTBI primer set. Each CDR3 protein is one row after TCRdb ran MiXCR on the multiplex PCR reads. This table holds approximately 410,000 distinct CDR3 sequences, roughly 14% found once. Sequenced material: blood. The receptors shown here come from a man between 18 and 29 years old with Graves' ophthalmopathy.

In this sample, this clonotype turned up many times. This chain joins TRBV5-5 and TRBJ2-1, with a tentative D call TRBD1 (5 bases). There are 13 residues in the CDR3. Per the germline V gene, CDR1 is SGHKS and CDR2 is YYEKEE (reference sequence). V was pared by 2 bases and J by 10 bases, with 13 bases between. The chain's CDR3 is CASSFVRGAEQFF. The CDR3 region has the DNA TGTGCCAGCAGCTTCGTTAGGGGCGCGGAGCAGTTCTTC.

The rearrangement joins TRBV11-2 to TRBJ2-1; 10 bases agree with TRBD2. This CDR3 is built from 15 residues. The V gene end was trimmed by 2 bases and the J gene end by 7 bases; junction bases not matched to a gene: 5. Germline-derived CDR1 and CDR2 are SGHAT and FQNNGV. The CDR3 bases are TGTGCCAGCAGCTTAACTACTAGCGGGAAGAATGAGCAGTTCTTC. This codes for CASSLTTSGKNEQFF.

This clonotype was seen more than once but under ten times. The rearrangement joins TRBV20-1 to TRBJ2-7; D is uncertain. V was trimmed by 0 bases and J by 0 bases, leaving 9 bases between them. CDR1 and CDR2 (germline): DFQATT, SNEGSKA (reference sequence). CDR3 length: 14 amino acids. This CDR3 is CSARDPRSSYEQYF. The CDR3 nucleotides are TGCAGTGCTAGAGACCCCAGAAGCTCCTACGAGCAGTACTTC.

The genes are TRBV10-3 and TRBJ2-6, with D possibly TRBD2 on 6 matching bases. Trimming shortened V by 8 bases and J by 0 bases, and 8 bases separated the two germline ends. CDR3 length: 14 residues. Germline V gene sequence: CDR1 ENHRY, CDR2 SYGVKD. The CDR3 sequence is CAIGGLSGANVLTF. Here the CDR3 DNA reads TGTGCCATCGGGGGACTCTCTGGGGCCAACGTCCTGACTTTC.

The chain joins TRBV7-9 to TRBJ2-2, with D maybe TRBD2 (5 bases). This CDR3 region has 15 residues. The V gene lost 0 bases and the J gene lost 6 bases, with 11 bases spanning the gap. Per germline, CDR1 SEHNR and CDR2 FQNEAQ (reference sequence). CDR3 residues: CASSLAAAKAGELFF. In DNA, the CDR3 is TGTGCCAGCAGCTTAGCAGCGGCAAAGGCCGGGGAGCTGTTTTTT.

V and J are TRBV7-9 and TRBJ2-1; 8 bases agree with TRBD2. The CDR3 contains 14 residues. Losses at the gene ends were 4 bases for V and 9 bases for J; bases not matched to a gene: 8. Germline V CDR1 and CDR2: SEHNR, FQNEAQ (reference sequence). Here the CDR3 DNA reads TGTGCCAGCAGCTATAGCGGGAACTTTGGTGAGCAGTTCTTC. Translating gives CASSYSGNFGEQFF.

The genes are TRBV10-1 and TRBJ2-7; TRBD1 is a possible D gene (6 bases). The CDR3 is made up of 12 amino acids. Trimming removed 8 bases from V and 3 bases from J, with 11 bases in between. From germline, CDR1 is WNHNN and CDR2 SYGVQD (reference sequence). The chain's CDR3 is CASGGTYYEQYF. The CDR3 DNA reads as TGCGCCAGCGGGGGCACTTACTACGAGCAGTACTTC.

The rearrangement joins TRBV6-1 to TRBJ2-4; 8 positions match TRBD1. The V gene end was trimmed by 7 bases and the J gene end by 5 bases; junction bases not matched to a gene: 13. Germline V gives CDR1 MNHNS, CDR2 SASEGT. This CDR3 has 16 residues. DNA of the CDR3: TGTGCCAGCACCCACCCCAGGGGGCGGTTCGAAAACATTCAGTACTTC. Encoded protein: CASTHPRGRFENIQYF.